The 7 T cell receptor beta chains presented below share a single source sample, sequenced in a study of cytomegalovirus exposure and HLA in healthy donors (TCRdb year 2017). The receptor library was made with the immunoSEQ multiplex PCR assay. For the multiplex PCR, a mixture combining 60 forward primers for TCR Vbeta segments and 13 reverse primers for TCR Jbeta segments was used. The immuneACCESS repertoire file appears here via TCRdb, limited to in-frame rearrangements. These files lack a portion of the clones; in checked studies, under half of the deficit traces to unresolved V genes, and the cause of the others is not known. In all, the sample holds 150,000 to 200,000 clones, and over 75% of those were seen once. The leading ten clones occupy 1.5% to 2% of the sample. Sample: PBMCs. These receptor sequences come from a woman under 40 in good health and CMV-seronegative.

Of note for this clone: The junction and the germline gene differ at one end; a read error may be behind it. V gene TRBV5-6 combines with J gene TRBJ1-2; 10 nucleotides line up with TRBD1. Germline V gives CDR1 SGHDT, CDR2 YYEEEE. The CDR3 has 15 residues. The CDR3 bases are TGTGCCAGCAGCTTGGCCGGACAGGGGGTCTATGGCTACCCCTTC. This encodes CASSLAGQGVYGYPF.

This clone was seen once. The chain recombines TRBV6-6 with TRBJ1-4, with a weak D call TRBD1 (6 bases). V was clipped by 5 bases and J by 4 bases, with 11 bases between them. From germline, CDR1 is MNHNY and CDR2 SVGAGI (reference sequence). The CDR3 sequence is 14 residues long. CDR3 amino acids: CASSTHRVNEKLFF. CDR3 DNA: TGTGCCAGCAGTACGCACAGGGTTAATGAAAAACTGTTTTTT.

This chain uses TRBV4-2 with TRBJ1-4; D uncertain. Germline CDR1 is LGHNA and CDR2 is YNFKEQ. V was trimmed by 0 bases and J by 7 bases, leaving 18 bases between them. CDR3 length: 17 residues. The CDR3 reads CASSQEEFWANTEKLFF. The CDR3 coding sequence is TGTGCCAGCAGCCAAGAAGAATTTTGGGCCAATACTGAAAAACTGTTTTTT.

This chain uses TRBV7-6 with TRBJ2-7; D unclear. The germline V gene has CDR1 SGHVS and CDR2 FNYEAQ. There are 15 residues in the CDR3. With 1 base removed from V and 2 bases from J, the gap between germline ends came to 12 bases. The CDR3 spells CASSLGSGVTYEQYF. CDR3 coding DNA: TGTGCCAGCAGCTTAGGGTCCGGAGTGACCTACGAGCAGTACTTC.

The chain joins TRBV11-2 to TRBJ2-1, with 7 bases that match TRBD2. The CDR3 consists of 15 residues. The junction had 11 bases not matched to a gene; V was cut back by 8 bases and J by 4 bases. Germline V gene data show CDR1 as SGHAT and CDR2 as FQNNGV. The CDR3 loop is CASSIGGSPYNEQFF. The CDR3 bases are TGTGCCAGCTCTATCGGGGGGTCCCCTTACAATGAGCAGTTCTTC.

The CDR3 coding sequence is TGCAGCGTTGAATCTGGGAGCTCCTACGAGCAGTACTTC. Protein: CSVESGSSYEQYF. V gene TRBV29-1 combines with J gene TRBJ2-7; D is possibly TRBD2 (5 bases). The CDR3 sequence is 13 residues long. Germline assignment: CDR1 SQVTM and CDR2 ANQGSEA. The V end was cut by 2 bases, the J end by 0 bases, with 8 bases between.

This clone has only a few counts. V is TRBV9 and J is TRBJ1-2; tentatively, D is TRBD1 (5 bases). Germline lookup yields CDR1 SGDLS and CDR2 YYNGEE. Trimming took off 4 bases at V and 1 base at J, with 14 bases between the two ends. The CDR3 is made up of 15 amino acids. As DNA, the CDR3 is TGTGCCAGCAGCCCGACGATACAGGTTAACTATGGCTACACCTTC. This encodes CASSPTIQVNYGYTF. The full variable domain, rest sourced from reference TRBV9 and TRBJ1-2, is DSGVTQTPKHLITATGQRVTLRCSPRSGDLSVYWYQQSLDQGLQFLIQYYNGEERAKGNILERFSAQQFPDLHSELNLSSLELGDSALYFCASSPTIQVNYGYTFGSGTRLTVV.